The 27 T cell receptor beta chains given below trace back to one sample, sequenced in a study of blood T cells in healthy people across ages (dated by TCRdb to between 2015 and 2016). Libraries were made using 5' RACE. Reads for this sample came from an Illumina HiSeq 2500. The second PCR ran for roughly 7 to 11 cycles and used a J-beta primer mix along with a sample-barcoded 5' primer. TCRdb applied fastp at Q25 and MiXCR to the public reads, then kept only in-frame beta chains. Each entry is one CDR3 protein sequence, shown with its most common DNA and genes. This sample comprises 920,000 or so distinct CDR3 sequences, under 55% of them detected only once. The biggest ten clones account for over 15% of the sample. The sample comprised blood. The receptor source for this set is a woman in her sixties in good health.

The V gene is TRBV29-1, the J gene TRBJ1-2; 7 bases fit TRBD1. The trim removed 5 bases at V and 2 bases at J, leaving 2 bases unmatched. The length of the CDR3 is 12 residues. CDR1 is SQVTM, CDR2 ANQGSEA, per germline. CDR3 bases: TGCAGCGTTCAGACAGGGAACTATGGCTACACCTTC. This sequence encodes CSVQTGNYGYTF.

The sample holds a few counts of this clonotype. The rearrangement joins TRBV29-1 to TRBJ1-1; D is unclear. The germline V gene encodes CDR1 SQVTM and CDR2 ANQGSEA. The CDR3 sequence is 13 residues long. The V gene lost 4 bases and the J gene lost 1 base, with 10 bases spanning the gap. Here the CDR3 DNA reads TGCAGCGTTGGTAGGCGTAGGAACACTGAAGCTTTCTTT. Protein product: CSVGRRRNTEAFF.

This clonotype showed up many times. The chain uses TRBV10-3 and TRBJ2-7, with a possible D match to TRBD1 (7 bases). V dropped 6 bases and J dropped 5 bases, with 11 bases sitting between them. From germline, CDR1 is ENHRY and CDR2 SYGVKD. This CDR3 has 12 amino acids. The CDR3: CAISRGVDEQYF. The CDR3 nucleotides read TGTGCCATCAGCAGGGGGGTCGACGAGCAGTACTTC.

A word on this clonotype: Its ends do not fully match the called genes, so a read error is possible. This rearrangement joins TRBV2 to TRBJ2-4, with 7 nucleotides matching TRBD1. CDR3 length: 16 residues. Germline V lookup: CDR1 SNHLY, CDR2 FYNNEI. The CDR3 coding sequence is TGTGCCGGCAGTGATGAGTCGGGACAGCTCTTCGCCGGGCAGTACTTC. Amino acid sequence: CAGSDESGQLFAGQYF.

The CDR3 region is CASSSLGQGANQYF. CDR3 sequence (DNA): TGCGCCAGCAGCTCCCTGGGGCAGGGGGCTAATCAGTACTTC. J is TRBJ2-7 and V is TRBV5-1; TRBD1 agrees at 8 bases. Germline V gene sequence: CDR1 SGHRS, CDR2 YFSETQ. Trimming removed 3 bases from V and 10 bases from J; junction bases left unmatched: 12. CDR3 length: 14 amino acids.

This clonotype appeared a few times. The rearrangement links TRBV10-3 to TRBJ1-1; D gene unclear. The V and J ends lost 4 bases and 1 base respectively, with 7 bases between them. The CDR3 contains 13 residues. CDR1 and CDR2 from the germline V gene are ENHRY and SYGVKD. This CDR3 is CAISATRNTEAFF. Written as DNA, the CDR3 is TGTGCCATCAGTGCGACCAGGAACACTGAAGCTTTCTTT.

J is TRBJ2-3 and V is TRBV6-6; 9 bases align to TRBD2. From germline, CDR1 is MNHNY and CDR2 SVGAGI (reference sequence). This CDR3 region has 16 residues. V lost 6 bases to trimming and J lost 3 bases; unmatched junction nucleotides: 10. CDR3 sequence reads: CASRISGSRRTDTQYF. The DNA for the CDR3 is TGTGCCAGCAGAATTAGCGGGAGCCGGCGGACAGATACGCAGTATTTT.

Only a few counts were recorded for this clonotype. The chain combines TRBV4-1 with TRBJ2-1; 10 bases fit TRBD2. CDR1 MGHRA and CDR2 YSYEKL come from the germline V gene. The V segment lost 3 bases and the J segment 1 base; nucleotides outside the gene matches: 15. This CDR3 region has 20 residues. The DNA for the CDR3 is TGCGCCAGCAGCCACCCTCTAGCGGGAGTCTTGAACAGATCCTACAATGAGCAGTTCTTC. Encoded protein: CASSHPLAGVLNRSYNEQFF.

The rearrangement links TRBV6-1 to TRBJ2-4; no clear D. The better agreement between TRBJ2-7 and the DNA end casts doubt on the J call. This CDR3 comprises 17 residues. Germline assignment: CDR1 MNHNS and CDR2 SASEGT. CDR3 amino acids: CASSGYGTFGSTYEQYF. DNA of the CDR3: TGTGCCAGCAGTGGCTACGGCACTTTCGGCAGTACCTACGAGCAGTACTTC.

The chain carries TRBV5-1 and TRBJ2-1; possible D gene TRBD2, 5 bases. Trimming took 0 bases from V and 7 from J, leaving 11 bases between them. CDR1 SGHRS and CDR2 YFSETQ come from the germline V gene. CDR3 length equals 14 residues. CDR3: CASSLGGNGNEQFF. The CDR3 region has the DNA TGCGCCAGCAGCTTGGGAGGGAATGGGAATGAGCAGTTCTTC.

This clonotype was detected only a few times. V is TRBV29-1 and J is TRBJ1-2, with D tentatively TRBD1 (6 bases). There are 13 residues in the CDR3. V was trimmed by 6 bases and J by 8 bases, leaving 19 bases between them. Germline V lookup: CDR1 SQVTM, CDR2 ANQGSEA. DNA of the CDR3: TGCAGCGTGCCAGGGGTATTTTCTGGGGGCTACACCTTC. Translated: CSVPGVFSGGYTF.

This clonotype was detected many times. The J gene is TRBJ2-7, the V gene TRBV7-2; no definite D call. Trimming took off 6 bases at V and 5 bases at J, with 8 bases between the two ends. This CDR3 is 11 amino acids long. The germline gives CDR1 SGHTA, CDR2 FQGNSA. The CDR3 reads CASSPIHEQYF. The CDR3 DNA sequence: TGTGCCAGCAGTCCCATCCACGAGCAGTACTTC.

This clonotype was detected only once. The chain combines TRBV7-3 with TRBJ1-6; maybe TRBD1 (5 bases). This CDR3 comprises 18 residues. The V and J ends lost 6 bases and 7 bases respectively, with 25 bases between them. Germline CDR1 is SGHTA and CDR2 is FQGTGA. The CDR3 here is CASSAVRPDGGANSPLHF. In DNA form, the CDR3 reads TGTGCCAGCAGTGCTGTGAGACCGGATGGCGGGGCCAATTCACCCCTCCACTTT.

V is TRBV7-9 and J is TRBJ2-1; 7 bases agree with TRBD1. V trimming: 2 bases; J trimming: 8 bases; junction bases outside the gene matches: 6. CDR1 is SEHNR, CDR2 FQNEAQ, per germline (reference sequence). This CDR3 is 14 amino acids long. The CDR3 protein is CASSLSDRGHEQFF. The CDR3 DNA is TGTGCCAGCAGCTTATCGGATAGGGGGCATGAGCAGTTCTTC.

The sample holds many counts of this clonotype. The chain has TRBV5-6 and TRBJ1-5; D not certain. Per germline, CDR1 SGHDT and CDR2 YYEEEE. The CDR3 totals 15 residues. Trimming cost V 3 bases and J 8 bases, with 18 bases left between them. The CDR3 loop reads CASSYNGVVGKPQHF. The CDR3 DNA is TGTGCCAGCAGCTACAATGGGGTCGTCGGAAAGCCCCAGCATTTT.

In this sample, this clonotype turned up a few times. This chain connects TRBV6-1 to TRBJ1-2; perhaps TRBD1 as D (6 bases). CDR3 length: 14 amino acids. The V and J ends lost 0 bases and 4 bases respectively, with 9 bases between them. Germline values: CDR1 MNHNS, CDR2 SASEGT. CDR3 amino acids: CASSEAIRGYGYTF. CDR3 bases: TGTGCCAGCAGTGAAGCGATCAGGGGCTATGGCTACACCTTC.

This clonotype has more than one count but fewer than ten. The rearrangement uses TRBV20-1 and TRBJ1-2, with 9 bases aligning to TRBD1. Germline loops: CDR1 DFQATT, CDR2 SNEGSKA (reference sequence). CDR3 length: 15 residues. The trim removed 0 bases at V and 8 bases at J, leaving 10 bases unmatched. This CDR3 reads CSARDKGQGSKGYTF. The CDR3 DNA reads TGCAGTGCTAGAGATAAAGGACAGGGGTCAAAGGGCTACACCTTC.

There are a few counts of this clonotype. The genes are TRBV27 and TRBJ2-3; D ambiguous. Trimming stripped 2 bases from V and 0 bases from J, with 9 bases between. CDR3 length equals 15 residues. Germline CDR1 MNHEY, CDR2 SMNVEV (reference sequence). DNA of the CDR3: TGTGCCAGCAGTTTAGGGCGGAGAAGCACAGATACGCAGTATTTT. Its translation is CASSLGRRSTDTQYF.

In regard to this clonotype: At one end, the junction sequence differs from germline, possibly due to a read error. The J gene is TRBJ2-1, the V gene TRBV6-6, with TRBD2 matching over 12 bases. The length of the CDR3 is 17 residues. Germline V CDR1 and CDR2: MNHNY, SVGAGI (reference sequence). CDR3 protein: CTSSSTTGLAGRNEQFF. The DNA of the CDR3 is TGTACCAGCAGTTCCACGACTGGACTAGCGGGAAGGAATGAGCAGTTCTTC.

The gene calls are TRBV2 and TRBJ1-1; D is undetermined. V was trimmed by 2 bases and J by 2 bases, leaving 12 bases between them. This CDR3 is built from 15 residues. Looked up from germline, CDR1 is SNHLY and CDR2 is FYNNEI. CDR3 region: CASSERGSRNTEAFF. The CDR3 nucleotides read TGTGCCAGCAGTGAACGTGGCAGCAGAAACACTGAAGCTTTCTTT.

This clonotype was seen many times. The rearrangement joins TRBV27 to TRBJ2-1, with 11 nucleotides matching TRBD1. The length of the CDR3 is 15 residues. From germline, CDR1 is MNHEY and CDR2 SMNVEV (reference sequence). The junction had 6 bases not matched to a gene; V was cut back by 3 bases and J by 8 bases. DNA for the CDR3: TGTGCCAGCAGTTTTCAGTGGACAGGGGGCGATGAGCAGTTCTTC. It encodes CASSFQWTGGDEQFF.

This clonotype has more than one count but fewer than ten. V and J are TRBV28 and TRBJ2-7; TRBD2 might be the D (6 bases). The J call may be mistaken, given a closer DNA end match to TRBJ2-5. Germline assignment: CDR1 MDHEN and CDR2 SYDVKM. The CDR3 runs to 15 residues. The CDR3, as DNA: TGTGCCAGCAGTCCCGGTAGCGGATCGAGGGTGACCCAGTACTTC. It translates to CASSPGSGSRVTQYF.

V gene TRBV3-1 combines with J gene TRBJ2-1; D is perhaps TRBD2 (5 bases). The ends were cut back, 1 base at V and 4 bases at J, with 20 bases in the middle. CDR1 LGHDT and CDR2 YNNKEL come from the germline V gene (reference sequence). The CDR3 covers 18 residues. CDR3 protein: CASSQGGARAEAYNEQFF. For the CDR3, the DNA is TGTGCCAGCAGCCAAGGTGGTGCTAGAGCGGAAGCTTACAATGAGCAGTTCTTC.

This clonotype came up a few times. The J gene is TRBJ2-3, the V gene TRBV28; D is possibly TRBD1 or TRBD2 (7 bases each). In germline, CDR1 is MDHEN, CDR2 SYDVKM. V lost 6 bases and J 0 bases, leaving 13 bases between the germline ends. The CDR3 loop spans 15 amino acids. For the CDR3, the DNA is TGTGCCAGCAGAGGGGGAGGGGGCAGCACAGATACGCAGTATTTT. It specifies CASRGGGGSTDTQYF.

This rearrangement joins TRBV6-6 to TRBJ2-2; 8 bases line up with TRBD2. The CDR3 is 16 amino acids. Germline-derived CDR1 and CDR2 are MNHNY and SVGAGI (reference sequence). V lost 10 bases to trimming and J lost 0 bases; unmatched junction nucleotides: 10. The CDR3 protein is CATLPGTRSNTGELFF. The CDR3 DNA sequence: TGTGCCACCCTCCCGGGGACTAGATCGAACACCGGGGAGCTGTTTTTT.

The chain joins TRBV27 to TRBJ2-3; a weak D match, TRBD1 (6 bases). The V gene lost 3 bases and the J gene lost 4 bases, with 17 bases spanning the gap. Germline V gives CDR1 MNHEY, CDR2 SMNVEV (reference sequence). There are 16 residues in the CDR3. CDR3 bases: TGTGCCAGCAGTTTGAGGGCAGGGGTTAGGGCAGATACGCAGTATTTT. Amino acids: CASSLRAGVRADTQYF.

V is TRBV19 and J is TRBJ2-6, with TRBD2 matching 7 bases. The CDR3 is made up of 18 amino acids. Germline trimming cut 2 bases from V and 0 bases from J; bases unmatched to any gene: 7. Germline CDR1 and CDR2: LNHDA and SQIVND (reference sequence). CDR3 sequence (DNA): TGTGCCAGTAGTATATCCCGGGACTACCCCTCTGGGGCCAACGTCCTGACTTTC. Protein product: CASSISRDYPSGANVLTF.